The subject of this entry is one T cell receptor (beta chain). Generated by immunoSEQ multiplex PCR, the TCRdb table keeps only in-frame clones and is missing some. This sample has tens of thousands of clones, with just under 80% found just once. Prior autoimmune disease or systemic immunosuppression barred patients. The sample comes from a study of OX40 agonist ivuxolimab in advanced cancers. Turning to the study itself: Prior anti-PD-1, anti-PD-L1 or anti-CTLA-4 therapy did not bar entry, and approximately 43% had some.

Per germline, CDR1 MDHEN and CDR2 SYDVKM. V was pared by 2 bases and J by 8 bases, with 12 bases between. The CDR3 runs 14 residues. Specimen: CD4+ or CD8+ T cells sorted from blood, collected in a trial of the OX40 agonist ivuxolimab. This receptor was obtained from an adult with an advanced solid tumor such as melanoma, head and neck, liver or kidney cancer. This rearrangement joins TRBV28 to TRBJ1-4; weak D call: TRBD1 (6 bases). The CDR3 sequence: CASSLAGVREKLFF. The CDR3 DNA sequence: TGTGCCAGCAGTTTAGCAGGGGTCAGGGAAAAACTGTTTTTT.